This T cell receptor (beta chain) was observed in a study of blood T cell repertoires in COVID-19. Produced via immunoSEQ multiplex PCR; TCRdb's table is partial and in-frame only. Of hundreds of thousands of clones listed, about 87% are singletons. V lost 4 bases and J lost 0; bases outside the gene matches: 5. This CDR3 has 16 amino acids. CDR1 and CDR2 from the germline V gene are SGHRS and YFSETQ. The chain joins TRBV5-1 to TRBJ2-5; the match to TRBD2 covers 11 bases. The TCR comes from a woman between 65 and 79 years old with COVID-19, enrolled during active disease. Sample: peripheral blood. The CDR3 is CASSLRTSGHQETQYF. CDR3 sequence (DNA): TGCGCCAGCAGCCTTCGGACTAGCGGGCACCAAGAGACCCAGTACTTC. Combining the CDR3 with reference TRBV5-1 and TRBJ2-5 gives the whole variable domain KAGVTQTPRYLIKTRGQQVTLSCSPISGHRSVSWYQQTPGQGLQFLFEYFSETQRNKGNFPGRFSGRQFSNSRSEMNVSTLELGDSALYLCASSLRTSGHQETQYFGPGTRLLVL.